This TCR beta chain originates from a study of CD8+CD57+ T cells in acquired aplastic anemia. Background on the study: When averaged, DNA from sorted CD4+ and CD8+ cells came to approximately 3.2 ug. In CD4+ cells, healthy donors produced an average of about 10 million reads. Study-wide results and limits: Between the patient and control groups, CD8+ Simpson's diversity did not differ significantly. Comparison of patients with controls identified around 28 shared CD8+ CDR3 sequences.

As concerns this clonotype: Its specificity is not known.

The CDR3 sequence is 13 residues long. V was pared by 6 bases and J by 9 bases, with 18 bases between. Germline CDR1 and CDR2: SNHLY and FYNNEI. Researchers used genomic DNA as the template to profile TCR beta VDJ and CDR3. One entry per CDR3 protein, called by TCRdb with MiXCR from the reads. The data show about 220,000 distinct CDR3 sequences, with about a third seen just once and 1% to 1.3% held by the top ten. The sequencing input was sorted CD4+, CD8+, or CD8+CD57+ T cells (not recorded which) from PBMCs. This clonotype originated in a human donor in good health, serving as a control. The chain links TRBV2 to TRBJ2-7; D ambiguous. CDR3 in DNA: TGTGCCAGCAGAGAAACCGTTTCGGTCGGGCAGTACTTC. This translates into CASRETVSVGQYF.